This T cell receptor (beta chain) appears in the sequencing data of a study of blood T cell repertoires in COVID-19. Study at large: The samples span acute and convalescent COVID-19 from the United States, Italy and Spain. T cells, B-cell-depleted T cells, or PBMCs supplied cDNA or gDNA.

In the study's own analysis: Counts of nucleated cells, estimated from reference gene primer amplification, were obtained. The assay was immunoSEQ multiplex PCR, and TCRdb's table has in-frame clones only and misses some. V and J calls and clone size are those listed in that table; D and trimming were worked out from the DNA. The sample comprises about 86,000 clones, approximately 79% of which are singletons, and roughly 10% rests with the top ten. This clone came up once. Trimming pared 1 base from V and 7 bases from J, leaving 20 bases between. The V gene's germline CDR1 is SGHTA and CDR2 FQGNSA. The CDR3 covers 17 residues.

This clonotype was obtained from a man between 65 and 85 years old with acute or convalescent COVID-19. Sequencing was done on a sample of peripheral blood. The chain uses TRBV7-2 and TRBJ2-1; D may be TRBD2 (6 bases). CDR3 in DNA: TGTGCCAGCAGCTTAGAGGGGAGGCGGCTCGGGGGTAATGAGCAGTTCTTC. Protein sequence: CASSLEGRRLGGNEQFF.